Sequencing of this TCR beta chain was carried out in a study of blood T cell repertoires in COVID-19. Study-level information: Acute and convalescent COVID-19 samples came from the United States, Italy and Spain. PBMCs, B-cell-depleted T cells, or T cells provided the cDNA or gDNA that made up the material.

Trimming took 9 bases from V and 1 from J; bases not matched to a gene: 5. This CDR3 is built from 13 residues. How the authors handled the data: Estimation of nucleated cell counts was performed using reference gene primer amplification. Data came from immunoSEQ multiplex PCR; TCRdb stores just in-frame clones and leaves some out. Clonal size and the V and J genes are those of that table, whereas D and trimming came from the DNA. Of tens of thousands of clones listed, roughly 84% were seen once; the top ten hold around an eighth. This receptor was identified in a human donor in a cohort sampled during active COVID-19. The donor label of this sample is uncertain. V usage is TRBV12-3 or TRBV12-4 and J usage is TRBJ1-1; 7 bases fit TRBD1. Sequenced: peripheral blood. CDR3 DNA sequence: TGTGCCAGGGCCGGGACAGAGAACACTGAAGCTTTCTTT. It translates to CARAGTENTEAFF.